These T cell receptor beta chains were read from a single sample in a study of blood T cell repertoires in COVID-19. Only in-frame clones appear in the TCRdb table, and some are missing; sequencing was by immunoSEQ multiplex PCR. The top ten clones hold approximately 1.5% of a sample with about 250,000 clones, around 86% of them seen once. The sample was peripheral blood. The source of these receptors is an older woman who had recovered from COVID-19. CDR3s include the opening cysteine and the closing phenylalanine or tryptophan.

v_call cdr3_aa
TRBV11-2 CASSFWTASTDTQYF
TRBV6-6 CASKPGQSYEQYF
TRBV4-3 CASSQAAGPSTDTQYF
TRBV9 CASSVGQPTGELFF
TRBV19 CASSHVRLAGGVPHYEQYF
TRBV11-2 CASSLTSAQETQYF
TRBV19 CASSRQFVAGNTIYF
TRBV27 CASSLLARGGDTQYF
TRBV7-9 CASSPWTGGLNTEAFF
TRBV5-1 CASKDITNTEAFF
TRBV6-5 CASSRTGNTEAFF
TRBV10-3 CAIKDRPNEQFF
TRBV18 CASSTAGTGAYEQYF
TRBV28 CASGQWGTGTDTQYF
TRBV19 CATRDRAVNIQYF
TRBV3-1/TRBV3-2 CASRQSGGANNEQFF
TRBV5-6 CASSSSYEQYF
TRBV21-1 CASSSPGQGYEQYF
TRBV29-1 CSVEVDYAYTDTQYF
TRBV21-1 CASSKGDSGGREKLFF
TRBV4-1 CASSQRRGGLGYEQFF
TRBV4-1 CASSQDRPGLAGGPGTGELFF
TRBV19 CASSLRDRYNEQFF
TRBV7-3 CASSLTRTSGADNEQFF
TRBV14 CASSQVRETQYF
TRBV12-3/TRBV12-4 CASSFARGEQYF
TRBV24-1 CATGGGGVEQYF
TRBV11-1 CASSDTGLNYGYTF
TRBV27 CASSPERQHYKYTGELFF
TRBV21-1 CASSQGQGSYEQYF
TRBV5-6 CASSPTGNPYEQYF
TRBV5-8 CASSTLGGETQYF
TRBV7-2 CASSLDLAGGRETQYF
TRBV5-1 CASSLAGGPWETQYF
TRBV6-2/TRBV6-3 CASSYYRTGNGGTQYF
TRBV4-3 CASSQETGGPYEQYF
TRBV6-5 CASRNTGTGLYEQYF
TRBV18 CASSGDTYEKLFF
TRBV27 CASIGQGVEAFF
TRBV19 CASSIEGQGIAAFF
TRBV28 CASSQNRGYYGYTF
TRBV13 CASSLGPSAVHTDTQYF
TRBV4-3 CASRPAGTAGSGANVLTF
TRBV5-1 CASSPGQGGSDEKLFF
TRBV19 CASSIVGRHEVSYTF
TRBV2 CASRKGQLNTEAFF
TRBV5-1 CASSLEVTGSFAEAFF
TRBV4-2 CASSTVEVTYEQYF